These 26 T cell receptor beta chains originate from one sample sequenced in a study of shared clonotypes between healthy human individuals (dated by TCRdb to 2019 to 2021). CD8 naive samples were CD45RO-negative cells positively selected for CCR7, giving a CD45RA+CCR7+ population that excluded TemRA cells. Libraries were made using the immunoSEQ multiplex PCR assay. In TCRdb, the immuneACCESS table is reduced to in-frame sequences with V and J assigned. These tables do not hold every clone; where another copy was compared, an unresolved V gene accounts for under half, and the others remain unexplained. The sample table contains about 700,000 clones; only one count was recorded for roughly 94% of them. The ten largest account for 20% to 25% of the sample. The sequencing input was naive CD8+ T cells sorted from blood. Reading the label with the study, this specimen's cell subset or site is: CD45RA+CCR7+. Source of these receptors: a man aged 25 to 40 in good health.

The gene calls are TRBV28 and TRBJ2-7; D is ambiguous. Germline lookup yields CDR1 MDHEN and CDR2 SYDVKM. The CDR3 extends over 14 amino acids. Trimming took 5 bases from V and 3 from J, leaving 14 bases between them. CDR3 region: CASSILTGNYEQYF. The CDR3 DNA sequence: TGTGCCAGCAGTATACTAACCGGTAACTACGAGCAGTACTTC. Based on the CDR3 plus reference TRBV28 and TRBJ2-7, the full variable domain is DVKVTQSSRYLVKRTGEKVFLECVQDMDHENMFWYRQDPGLGLRLIYFSYDVKMKEKGDIPEGYSVSREKKERFSLILESASTNQTSMYLCASSILTGNYEQYFGPGTRLTVT.

Turning to this clone: The same CDR3 also results from other DNA sequences found in this sample. The chain is built from TRBV27 and TRBJ2-7, with 7 bases lining up with TRBD1. The CDR3 spans 14 residues. CDR1 and CDR2 (germline): MNHEY, SMNVEV (reference sequence). The V and J ends lost 6 bases and 3 bases, in that order; junction bases with no gene match: 8. The CDR3 coding sequence is TGTGCCAGCAGCCCGGGACAGTTAGGCTACGAGCAGTACTTC. This codes for CASSPGQLGYEQYF.

The rearrangement joins TRBV10-3 to TRBJ1-2, with TRBD1 matching over 7 bases. Germline assignment: CDR1 ENHRY and CDR2 SYGVKD. V shed 6 bases and J 5 bases; nucleotides not matched to a gene: 9. The CDR3 runs to 14 residues. CDR3 region: CAIRDAGQHYGYTF. Here the CDR3 DNA reads TGTGCCATCAGAGATGCGGGACAGCATTATGGCTACACCTTC.

This clone was counted once. The CDR3 here is CASSLVQRVYYNEQFF. CDR3 sequence (DNA): TGTGCCAGCAGCTTAGTACAGCGGGTCTACTACAATGAGCAGTTCTTC. The chain has TRBV7-9 and TRBJ2-1, with D maybe TRBD2 (6 bases). The germline V gene has CDR1 SEHNR and CDR2 FQNEAQ (reference sequence). Trimming shortened V by 1 base and J by 3 bases, and 13 bases separated the two germline ends. The CDR3 sequence is 16 residues long.

The chain couples TRBV11-2 to TRBJ1-2; 12 bases are shared with TRBD1. Unmatched junction bases numbered 3, after V lost 3 bases and J lost 4 bases. The germline V gene encodes CDR1 SGHAT and CDR2 FQNNGV. The CDR3 runs to 15 residues. The CDR3 reads CASSLGQGAGYGYTF. The CDR3 DNA sequence: TGTGCCAGCAGCTTGGGACAGGGGGCTGGCTATGGCTACACCTTC.

V usage is TRBV27 and J usage is TRBJ1-1, with 7 bases lining up with TRBD1. Germline V lookup: CDR1 MNHEY, CDR2 SMNVEV (reference sequence). Trimming cost V 8 bases and J 6 bases; bases outside gene matches: 9. CDR3 length: 13 residues. CDR3 loop: CASHLAQGAEAFF. DNA for the CDR3: TGTGCCAGCCACTTAGCCCAGGGGGCTGAAGCTTTCTTT.

The chain joins TRBV2 to TRBJ2-2; 14 nucleotides align to TRBD2. Germline trimming cut 4 bases from V and 1 base from J; bases unmatched to any gene: 8. CDR3 length: 19 residues. Germline V gives CDR1 SNHLY, CDR2 FYNNEI. CDR3 sequence: CASSVAGTSGRLNTGELFF. As DNA, the CDR3 is TGTGCCAGCAGTGTTGCCGGGACTAGCGGGAGACTGAACACCGGGGAGCTGTTTTTT.

This clone appeared once. As DNA, the CDR3 is TGTGCCAGTAGTCCACGGACTAGCGGGAGTTACAATGAGCAGTTCTTC. This sequence encodes CASSPRTSGSYNEQFF. The rearrangement uses TRBV19 and TRBJ2-1; 13 bases line up with TRBD2. V lost 5 bases to trimming and J lost 4 bases; unmatched junction nucleotides: 5. CDR1 and CDR2 (germline): LNHDA, SQIVND (reference sequence). The CDR3 covers 16 residues.

This clone came up once. The rearrangement joins TRBV11-3 to TRBJ1-6, with a weak D call TRBD1 (6 bases). In germline, CDR1 is SGHNT, CDR2 YENEEA. Trimming shortened V by 11 bases and J by 12 bases, and 20 bases separated the two germline ends. CDR3 length: 13 amino acids. The CDR3 protein is CAHGVGQGLPLHF. The DNA for the CDR3 is TGTGCCCACGGAGTCGGGCAGGGGCTACCCCTCCACTTT.

The chain uses TRBV28 and TRBJ2-2; a possible D gene is TRBD1 (6 bases). V was trimmed by 4 bases and J by 1 base, leaving 19 bases between them. CDR3 size: 18 residues. The germline V gene encodes CDR1 MDHEN and CDR2 SYDVKM. DNA for the CDR3: TGTGCCAGCAGTTCATCGTCCCGGACAGCGAAGAACACCGGGGAGCTGTTTTTT. Translated: CASSSSSRTAKNTGELFF.

J is TRBJ1-1 and V is TRBV30; 10 bases align to TRBD1. Germline V gene data show CDR1 as GTSNPN and CDR2 as SVGIG (reference sequence). Trimming at V came to 4 bases and at J to 5 bases, leaving 16 bases not matched to a gene. This CDR3 contains 17 residues. Here the CDR3 reads CAWIMINRDRGGTEAFF. The CDR3 nucleotides are TGTGCCTGGATAATGATAAACCGGGACAGGGGTGGTACTGAAGCTTTCTTT.

This clone was picked up one time. The V gene is TRBV5-1, the J gene TRBJ2-1; 12 bases match TRBD2. The CDR3 has 19 amino acids. Germline CDR1 is SGHRS and CDR2 is YFSETQ. With V trimmed by 0 bases and J by 0 bases, 7 bases remained unmatched. CDR3 in amino acids: CASSLALAGGWSSYNEQFF. DNA for the CDR3: TGCGCCAGCAGCTTGGCGCTAGCGGGAGGGTGGAGCTCCTACAATGAGCAGTTCTTC. Drawing the rest from reference TRBV5-1 and TRBJ2-1, the complete variable domain is KAGVTQTPRYLIKTRGQQVTLSCSPISGHRSVSWYQQTPGQGLQFLFEYFSETQRNKGNFPGRFSGRQFSNSRSEMNVSTLELGDSALYLCASSLALAGGWSSYNEQFFGPGTRLTVL.

The chain links TRBV7-9 to TRBJ2-7; 8 bases agree with TRBD2. V was clipped by 1 base and J by 3 bases; unmatched bases: 2. Germline-derived CDR1 and CDR2 are SEHNR and FQNEAQ (reference sequence). The CDR3 is 14 residues long. CDR3 DNA sequence: TGTGCCAGCAGCTTAGAGGCGGGGGGCTACGAGCAGTACTTC. Translation gives CASSLEAGGYEQYF.

The V call is TRBV30, the J call TRBJ1-4, with no clear D. Germline lookup yields CDR1 GTSNPN and CDR2 SVGIG (reference sequence). The length of the CDR3 is 14 residues. Trimming shortened V by 5 bases and J by 5 bases, and 15 bases separated the two germline ends. The DNA of the CDR3 is TGTGCCTGGCACAACCCGGCCCCGAATGAAAAACTGTTTTTT. Encoded protein: CAWHNPAPNEKLFF.

The V call is TRBV7-6, the J call TRBJ2-5; perhaps D is TRBD1 or TRBD2 (5 bases each). With 5 bases removed from V and 5 bases from J, the gap between germline ends came to 9 bases. This CDR3 region has 12 residues. In germline, CDR1 is SGHVS, CDR2 FNYEAQ. The CDR3 loop reads CASSRWGETQYF. Here the CDR3 DNA reads TGTGCCAGCAGCCGATGGGGGGAGACCCAGTACTTC.

The V gene is TRBV29-1, the J gene TRBJ2-2, with 7 bases that match TRBD1. Germline lookup yields CDR1 SQVTM and CDR2 ANQGSEA. V trimming: 7 bases; J trimming: 2 bases; junction bases outside the gene matches: 10. The CDR3 covers 15 residues. The DNA of the CDR3 is TGCAGCGCTACCTCCGGGGACAGAAACACCGGGGAGCTGTTTTTT. It yields the protein CSATSGDRNTGELFF.

This clone has more than one count but fewer than ten. The genes are TRBV27 and TRBJ1-1; a possible D gene is TRBD1 (5 bases). CDR3 size: 16 residues. Trimming left V 5 bases short and J 5 bases short, with 21 bases between. Germline loops: CDR1 MNHEY, CDR2 SMNVEV (reference sequence). Here the CDR3 reads CASSPVATQGATEAFF. The CDR3, as DNA: TGTGCCAGCAGTCCCGTTGCCACGCAGGGTGCAACTGAAGCTTTCTTT.

This chain uses TRBV5-4 with TRBJ2-7; weak D call: TRBD2 (6 bases). V lost 2 bases, J lost 7 bases, and 13 bases lay in between. Germline CDR1 SGHNT, CDR2 YYREEE (reference sequence). This CDR3 comprises 13 residues. CDR3 loop: CASSLPGVREQYF. CDR3 DNA sequence: TGTGCCAGCAGCTTACCGGGAGTTAGGGAGCAGTACTTC.

The rearrangement links TRBV7-9 to TRBJ2-1; TRBD2 matches 10 bases. The CDR3 is made up of 15 amino acids. Germline V gene sequence: CDR1 SEHNR, CDR2 FQNEAQ (reference sequence). The J segment lost 6 bases and the V segment lost 5 bases, leaving 7 bases of the junction unmatched. This CDR3 reads CASSDPRLAGNEQFF. The CDR3 nucleotides are TGTGCCAGCAGCGACCCGCGACTAGCGGGCAATGAGCAGTTCTTC.

There are a few counts of this clone. The chain joins TRBV13 to TRBJ2-7; TRBD2 might be the D (6 bases). CDR3 length: 14 amino acids. V gave up 5 bases and J gave up 2 bases, with 13 bases separating them. The germline V gene has CDR1 PRHDT and CDR2 FYEKMQ (reference sequence). The DNA of the CDR3 is TGTGCCAGCAGCGACGGGAGTTTTACCTACGAGCAGTACTTC. Its translation is CASSDGSFTYEQYF. Combining the CDR3 with reference TRBV13 and TRBJ2-7 gives the whole variable domain AAGVIQSPRHLIKEKRETATLKCYPIPRHDTVYWYQQGPGQDPQFLISFYEKMQSDKGSIPDRFSAQQFSDYHSELNMSSLELGDSALYFCASSDGSFTYEQYFGPGTRLTVT.

This clone showed up just once. This chain joins TRBV6-1 and TRBJ2-1; maybe TRBD2 (6 bases). Germline V gene sequence: CDR1 MNHNS, CDR2 SASEGT. CDR3 length equals 16 residues. The V gene lost 0 bases and the J gene lost 0 bases, with 9 bases spanning the gap. CDR3 DNA: TGTGCCAGCAGTGAAGCCCGGGACTCCTCCTACAATGAGCAGTTCTTC. This codes for CASSEARDSSYNEQFF.

This sequence joins TRBV11-1 and TRBJ2-5; a weak D match, TRBD1 (5 bases). This CDR3 has 13 amino acids. The germline V gene encodes CDR1 SGHAT and CDR2 FQDESV (reference sequence). V shed 8 bases and J shed 0 bases, with 10 bases lying between them. The CDR3 nucleotides read TGTGCCAGCCGACGACAGAACCAAGAGACCCAGTACTTC. Protein product: CASRRQNQETQYF.

In this sample, this clone turned up once. This sequence joins TRBV5-1 and TRBJ2-3; D unresolved. Germline V lookup: CDR1 SGHRS, CDR2 YFSETQ. V lost 0 bases and J lost 0, with 11 bases in between. The CDR3 spans 16 residues. The CDR3 loop is CASSLEPALSTDTQYF. The CDR3 nucleotides are TGCGCCAGCAGCTTGGAGCCAGCGCTCAGCACAGATACGCAGTATTTT.

This clone was seen once. The chain employs TRBV5-8 and TRBJ2-7; TRBD2 matches 8 bases. This CDR3 has 16 residues. J lost 3 bases, V lost 4 bases, and 12 bases had no gene match. Per the germline V gene, CDR1 is SGHTS and CDR2 is YDEGEE. CDR3 DNA sequence: TGTGCCAGCAGCCGGGGCGGGGGGCTAATAATCTACGAGCAGTACTTC. Encoded protein: CASSRGGGLIIYEQYF.

This rearrangement joins TRBV4-1 to TRBJ2-7, with D perhaps matching TRBD1 (6 bases). Trimming shortened V by 0 bases and J by 3 bases, and 21 bases separated the two germline ends. CDR1 is MGHRA, CDR2 YSYEKL, per germline. The CDR3 length is 18 residues. Here the CDR3 reads CASSQDLQGLGQNYEQYF. CDR3 nucleotides: TGCGCCAGCAGCCAAGACCTCCAGGGTCTGGGACAAAACTACGAGCAGTACTTC.

The chain carries TRBV2 and TRBJ1-5, with 7 nucleotides matching TRBD1. CDR3 length equals 14 residues. Germline values: CDR1 SNHLY, CDR2 FYNNEI. The trim removed 7 bases at V and 0 bases at J, leaving 3 bases unmatched. The chain's CDR3 is CASTGQNSNQPQHF. The CDR3 nucleotides read TGTGCCAGCACGGGACAGAATAGCAATCAGCCCCAGCATTTT.